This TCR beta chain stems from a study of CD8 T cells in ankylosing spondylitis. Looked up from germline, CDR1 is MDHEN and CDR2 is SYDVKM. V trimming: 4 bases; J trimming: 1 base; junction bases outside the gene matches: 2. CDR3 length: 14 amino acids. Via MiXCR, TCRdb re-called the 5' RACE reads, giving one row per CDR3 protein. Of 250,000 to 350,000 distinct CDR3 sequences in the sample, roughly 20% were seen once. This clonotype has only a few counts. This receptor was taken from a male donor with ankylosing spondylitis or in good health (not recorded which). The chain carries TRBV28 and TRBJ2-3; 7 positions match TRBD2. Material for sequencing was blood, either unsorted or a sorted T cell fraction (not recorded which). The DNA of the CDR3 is TGTGCCAGCAGTTCTAGCGGACGCACAGATACGCAGTATTTT. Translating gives CASSSSGRTDTQYF.